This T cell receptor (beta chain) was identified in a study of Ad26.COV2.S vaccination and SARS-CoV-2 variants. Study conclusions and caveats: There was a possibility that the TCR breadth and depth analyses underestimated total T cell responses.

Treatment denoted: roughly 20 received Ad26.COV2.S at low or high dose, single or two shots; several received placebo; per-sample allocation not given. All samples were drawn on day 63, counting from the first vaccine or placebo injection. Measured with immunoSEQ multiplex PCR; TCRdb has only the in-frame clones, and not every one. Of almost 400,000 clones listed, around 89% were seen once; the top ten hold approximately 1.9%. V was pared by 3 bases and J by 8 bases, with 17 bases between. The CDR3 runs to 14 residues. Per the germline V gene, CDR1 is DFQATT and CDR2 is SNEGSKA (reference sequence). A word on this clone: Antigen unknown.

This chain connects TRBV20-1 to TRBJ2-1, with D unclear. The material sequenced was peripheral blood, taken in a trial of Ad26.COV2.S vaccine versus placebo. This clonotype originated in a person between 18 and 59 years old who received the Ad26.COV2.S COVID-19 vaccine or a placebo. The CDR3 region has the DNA TGCAGTGCTAGTGTGCGAGGCCCGGGCTATGAGCAGTTCTTC. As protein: CSASVRGPGYEQFF.